This T cell receptor beta chain appears in the sequencing data of a study of early T cells in non-severe SARS-CoV-2 infection. At the level of the study: Chains from this unsorted whole-blood bulk RNA could not be paired.

As regards this clonotype: Its antigen is not identified.

V was pared by 3 bases and J by 5 bases, with 9 bases of the junction left unmatched. There are 15 residues in the CDR3. CDR1 LGHDT and CDR2 YNNKEL come from the germline V gene (reference sequence). Individual cDNA molecules carried attached unique molecular identifiers. In TCRdb, the 5' RACE reads were re-called with MiXCR into one record per CDR3 protein. Of fewer than 100,000 distinct CDR3 sequences in the sample, approximately 10% were seen once. Study results and limitations: VDJdb matches were skewed toward anti-spike CD8 T cell responses.

The chain uses TRBV3-1 and TRBJ2-7; 8 nucleotides line up with TRBD1. This receptor was taken from an adult who was a healthcare worker with PCR-confirmed SARS-CoV-2 infection or an uninfected control (not recorded which). The sequenced material came from whole blood. The CDR3 spells CASSHVQGAQDEQYF. In DNA, the CDR3 is TGTGCCAGCAGCCATGTGCAGGGGGCTCAGGACGAGCAGTACTTC.